The 26 T cell receptor beta chains below all came from one sample that was sequenced in a study of Ad26.COV2.S vaccination and SARS-CoV-2 variants. The assay was immunoSEQ multiplex PCR, and TCRdb's table has in-frame clones only and misses some. The profile covers about 430,000 clones, with approximately 92% appearing a single time and 9% to 15% taken by the ten largest. Described treatment: 15 to 20 received Ad26.COV2.S at low or high dose, single or two shots; several received placebo; per-sample allocation not given. Sampling occurred on day 63 after the first vaccine or placebo injection. Sequencing used peripheral blood, obtained in a trial of Ad26.COV2.S vaccine versus placebo. The receptors originated from a person aged 18-60 years who received the Ad26.COV2.S COVID-19 vaccine or a placebo.

V is TRBV4-3 and J is TRBJ2-7; 7 bases are a match to TRBD1. Trimming at V came to 3 bases and at J to 4 bases, leaving 3 bases not matched to a gene. Germline CDR1 reads LGHNA; CDR2 reads YSLEER. The CDR3 is 13 residues long. CDR3 in amino acids: CASSHSQGYEQYF. The CDR3 coding sequence is TGCGCCAGCAGCCACTCACAGGGGTACGAGCAGTACTTC.

The chain couples TRBV6-5 to TRBJ1-2; no definite D call. There are 13 residues in the CDR3. The germline CDR1 and CDR2 sequences are MNHEY and SVGAGI. V lost 0 bases, J lost 4 bases, and 6 bases lay in between. The CDR3 here is CASSYSSSYGYTF. Written as DNA, the CDR3 is TGTGCCAGCAGTTACTCTTCCAGCTATGGCTACACCTTC.

The chain employs TRBV7-3 and TRBJ2-1; a possible D gene is TRBD2 (5 bases). Germline V gives CDR1 SGHTA, CDR2 FQGTGA. The CDR3 is made up of 12 amino acids. Trimming shortened V by 0 bases and J by 10 bases, and 7 bases separated the two germline ends. The CDR3 DNA sequence: TGTGCCAGCAGCTTAACCCCGGGGGAGCAGTTCTTC. Protein: CASSLTPGEQFF.

The chain employs TRBV7-2 and TRBJ2-1, with unresolved D. There are 15 residues in the CDR3. The V gene's germline CDR1 is SGHTA and CDR2 FQGNSA. The V end was cut by 0 bases, the J end by 8 bases, with 14 bases between. The CDR3 DNA reads TGTGCCAGCAGCTTAGCGCTTGTAAGCTATGATGAGCAGTTCTTC. Its protein product is CASSLALVSYDEQFF.

The chain is built from TRBV6-6 and TRBJ1-3; 7 bases map to TRBD1. The V gene's germline CDR1 is MNHNY and CDR2 SVGAGI (reference sequence). The CDR3 is made up of 14 amino acids. Trimming at V came to 7 bases and at J to 4 bases, leaving 7 bases not matched to a gene. CDR3 sequence (DNA): TGTGCCAGCACCAAAGGGGGACAGGGAAACACCATATATTTT. It is translated as CASTKGGQGNTIYF.

The chain has TRBV12-3 or TRBV12-4 and TRBJ2-5, with 7 bases fitting TRBD1. The CDR3 runs 13 residues. The V and J ends lost 7 bases and 2 bases, in that order; junction bases with no gene match: 4. DNA for the CDR3: TGTGCCAGCACCCTGGACAGGCAAGAGACCCAGTACTTC. Its translation: CASTLDRQETQYF.

The CDR3 sequence: CASSEQGRYEQYF. The CDR3 DNA is TGTGCCAGCAGTGAGCAGGGTCGCTACGAGCAGTACTTC. The genes are TRBV25-1 and TRBJ2-7; TRBD1 is a possible D gene (5 bases). V lost 3 bases and J 3 bases, leaving 9 bases between the germline ends. In germline, CDR1 is MGHDK, CDR2 SYGVNS. The CDR3 length is 13 residues.

This clone showed up just once. The DNA for the CDR3 is TGTGCCAGCAGTGAAGCGCTTCCCTACGAGCAGTACTTC. It codes for CASSEALPYEQYF. The V gene is TRBV2, the J gene TRBJ2-7; no clear D gene. The ends were cut back, 0 bases at V and 2 bases at J, with 5 bases in the middle. CDR1 is SNHLY, CDR2 FYNNEI, per germline. The CDR3 has 13 amino acids.

The chain uses TRBV19 and TRBJ1-2, with D maybe TRBD1 (5 bases). With 4 bases removed from V and 3 bases from J, the gap between germline ends came to 9 bases. The germline gives CDR1 LNHDA, CDR2 SQIVND (reference sequence). The CDR3 is 13 residues long. The CDR3 is CASSNTGDYGYTF. As DNA, the CDR3 is TGTGCCAGTAGTAATACGGGGGACTATGGCTACACCTTC.

The chain uses TRBV28 and TRBJ1-2; D possibly corresponds to TRBD1 (5 bases). CDR3 length: 13 amino acids. Trimming shortened V by 3 bases and J by 8 bases, and 13 bases separated the two germline ends. From germline, CDR1 is MDHEN and CDR2 SYDVKM. The chain's CDR3 is CASSLIAGGGYTF. The CDR3 bases are TGTGCCAGCAGTTTGATAGCGGGGGGAGGCTACACCTTC.

The chain has TRBV29-1 and TRBJ1-1; the match to TRBD1 covers 9 bases. With V trimmed by 4 bases and J by 5 bases, 5 bases remained unmatched. This CDR3 contains 13 residues. Looked up from germline, CDR1 is SQVTM and CDR2 is ANQGSEA. The CDR3 loop reads CSVAQGAATEAFF. CDR3 bases: TGCAGCGTTGCACAGGGGGCGGCTACTGAAGCTTTCTTT.

On this clone itself: This CDR3 is also generated by other DNA sequences in the sample. The chain employs TRBV7-2 and TRBJ2-3; the D gene is possibly TRBD1 (5 bases). Germline values: CDR1 SGHTA, CDR2 FQGNSA. Trimming removed 1 base from V and 0 bases from J, with 5 bases in between. CDR3 length: 14 amino acids. The CDR3 is CASSLDRSTDTQYF. As DNA, the CDR3 is TGTGCCAGCAGCTTAGACAGGAGCACAGATACGCAGTATTTT.

The V and J genes are TRBV28 and TRBJ2-6; maybe TRBD1 (5 bases). Germline V gene sequence: CDR1 MDHEN, CDR2 SYDVKM. V dropped 1 base and J dropped 4 bases, with 17 bases sitting between them. This CDR3 spans 18 amino acids. DNA of the CDR3: TGTGCCAGCAGTTTATCTTCCTCGGACATCTCGGGGGCCAACGTCCTGACTTTC. Translated, it gives CASSLSSSDISGANVLTF.

This rearrangement joins TRBV28 to TRBJ2-7; no reliable D call. CDR3 length: 14 amino acids. CDR1 is MDHEN, CDR2 SYDVKM, per germline. The germline V and J ends were trimmed by 2 bases and 2 bases, with 10 bases remaining between them. CDR3 sequence: CASSLKTVTYEQYF. Written as DNA, the CDR3 is TGTGCCAGCAGTTTAAAAACAGTCACCTACGAGCAGTACTTC.

This chain joins TRBV29-1 and TRBJ2-7; 8 nucleotides align to TRBD2. CDR1 and CDR2 (germline): SQVTM, ANQGSEA. Unmatched junction bases numbered 4, after V lost 6 bases and J lost 0 bases. The CDR3 consists of 13 residues. The CDR3 region is CSVPLADSYEQYF. CDR3 DNA: TGCAGCGTCCCACTAGCGGACTCCTACGAGCAGTACTTC.

This clone appeared a few times. The V and J genes are TRBV6-6 and TRBJ1-6; TRBD1 matches 9 bases. Germline V lookup: CDR1 MNHNY, CDR2 SVGAGI (reference sequence). The CDR3 is 16 amino acids. Trimming took 6 bases from V and 2 from J; bases not matched to a gene: 5. CDR3 loop: CASSPGTGTYNSPLHF. CDR3 DNA: TGTGCCAGCAGCCCCGGGACAGGGACCTATAATTCACCCCTCCACTTT.

This chain joins TRBV15 and TRBJ1-3; 9 positions agree with TRBD1. The CDR3 loop spans 18 amino acids. V shed 3 bases and J 4 bases; nucleotides not matched to a gene: 13. CDR1 LNHNV and CDR2 YYDKDF come from the germline V gene (reference sequence). Here the CDR3 DNA reads TGTGCCACCAGCAGGAAAAATACCGGGACAGGGTACGGAAACACCATATATTTT. Amino acid sequence: CATSRKNTGTGYGNTIYF. The whole variable domain, filled in from reference TRBV15 and TRBJ1-3, reads DAMVIQNPRYQVTQFGKPVTLSCSQTLNHNVMYWYQQKSSQAPKLLFHYYDKDFNNEADTPDNFQSRRPNTSFCFLDIRSPGLGDTAMYLCATSRKNTGTGYGNTIYFGEGSWLTVV.

The chain has TRBV6-6 and TRBJ2-7, with 7 bases identical to TRBD2. Germline CDR1 MNHNY, CDR2 SVGAGI (reference sequence). The CDR3 covers 15 residues. The trim removed 0 bases at V and 3 bases at J, leaving 5 bases unmatched. The CDR3 reads CASSYSIPGGYEQYF. CDR3 bases: TGTGCCAGCAGTTACTCGATCCCGGGGGGCTACGAGCAGTACTTC.

The chain combines TRBV18 with TRBJ2-5; 7 positions match TRBD1. Trimming cost V 2 bases and J 6 bases; bases outside gene matches: 12. The CDR3 spans 16 residues. Germline values: CDR1 KGHSH, CDR2 LQKENI. CDR3 coding DNA: TGTGCCAGCTCACCAGCCCGAACAGGGGAGCTAAAGACCCAGTACTTC. Translating gives CASSPARTGELKTQYF. Complete variable domain (other parts from reference TRBV18 and TRBJ2-5): NAGVMQNPRHLVRRRGQEARLRCSPMKGHSHVYWYRQLPEEGLKFMVYLQKENIIDESGMPKERFSAEFPKEGPSILRIQQVVRGDSAAYFCASSPARTGELKTQYFGPGTRLLVL.

The chain employs TRBV7-9 and TRBJ2-3, with D hard to call. Trimming cost V 2 bases and J 0 bases, with 15 bases left between them. The CDR3 runs 17 residues. Germline CDR1 SEHNR, CDR2 FQNEAQ (reference sequence). The CDR3: CASSLSPNPSSTDTQYF. CDR3 DNA: TGTGCCAGCAGCTTAAGCCCTAACCCCTCTAGCACAGATACGCAGTATTTT.

The chain recombines TRBV7-8 with TRBJ2-1, with 14 bases lining up with TRBD2. The CDR3 contains 17 residues. Germline V lookup: CDR1 SGHVS, CDR2 FQNEAQ. The V segment lost 5 bases and the J segment 1 base; nucleotides outside the gene matches: 4. CDR3 in DNA: TGTGCCAGCAGCGTTAGGACTAGCGGGAGGTCCTACAATGAGCAGTTCTTC. Encoded protein: CASSVRTSGRSYNEQFF. Full variable domain (missing parts from reference TRBV7-8 and TRBJ2-1): GAGVSQSPRYKVAKRGQDVALRCDPISGHVSLFWYQQALGQGPEFLTYFQNEAQLDKSGLPSDRFFAERPEGSVSTLKIQRTQQEDSAVYLCASSVRTSGRSYNEQFFGPGTRLTVL.

The CDR3 here is CASSVGVRAGEVTGELFF. CDR3 nucleotide sequence: TGTGCCAGCAGCGTAGGAGTGAGGGCGGGAGAGGTTACCGGGGAGCTGTTTTTT. This rearrangement joins TRBV9 to TRBJ2-2; 7 nucleotides agree with TRBD2. The CDR3 sequence is 18 residues long. Unmatched junction bases numbered 13, after V lost 0 bases and J lost 5 bases. CDR1 is SGDLS and CDR2 is YYNGEE in the germline V gene.

The chain is built from TRBV6-5 and TRBJ1-6; D not resolved. The germline V gene encodes CDR1 MNHEY and CDR2 SVGAGI. V gave up 4 bases and J gave up 8 bases, with 12 bases separating them. The CDR3 is made up of 14 amino acids. This CDR3 is CASSSTGIDSPLHF. CDR3 sequence (DNA): TGTGCCAGCAGTTCGACTGGCATAGATTCACCCCTCCACTTT.

The chain's CDR3 is CASTTGYNSPLHF. CDR3 coding DNA: TGCGCCAGTACTACAGGGTATAATTCACCCCTCCACTTT. This chain uses TRBV10-1 with TRBJ1-6; tentatively, D is TRBD1 (6 bases). The CDR3 is made up of 13 amino acids. V lost 9 bases to trimming and J lost 4 bases, with 10 bases between them. Germline-derived CDR1 and CDR2 are WNHNN and SYGVQD (reference sequence).

V is TRBV9 and J is TRBJ2-5, with 11 bases aligning to TRBD2. The CDR3 is made up of 16 amino acids. Germline V lookup: CDR1 SGDLS, CDR2 YYNGEE. Trimming took 2 bases from V and 2 from J; bases not matched to a gene: 5. This CDR3 reads CASSVGTSGLQETQYF. CDR3 nucleotide sequence: TGTGCCAGCAGCGTGGGGACTAGCGGATTACAAGAGACCCAGTACTTC.

This chain links TRBV5-6 with TRBJ1-1, with 7 bases fitting TRBD1. CDR3 length: 15 residues. The V gene end was trimmed by 4 bases and the J gene end by 2 bases; junction bases not matched to a gene: 8. Germline V lookup: CDR1 SGHDT, CDR2 YYEEEE. The CDR3: CASSPPTGRNTEAFF. The CDR3 nucleotides read TGTGCCAGCAGCCCTCCGACAGGGCGAAACACTGAAGCTTTCTTT. Variable domain in full (rest from reference TRBV5-6 and TRBJ1-1): DAGVTQSPTHLIKTRGQQVTLRCSPKSGHDTVSWYQQALGQGPQFIFQYYEEEERQRGNFPDRFSGHQFPNYSSELNVNALLLGDSALYLCASSPPTGRNTEAFFGQGTRLTVV.